The 22 T cell receptor beta chains listed next were all sequenced from one sample in a study of T cells in localized non-small cell lung cancer. Only in-frame clones appear in the TCRdb table, and some are missing; sequencing was by immunoSEQ multiplex PCR. The data show 7,000 to 8,000 clones, with under 95% seen just once and 3.5% to 5% held by the top ten. The sequences come from peripheral blood mononuclear cells, collected before any cancer treatment. The receptors originated from a male donor at least 60 years old with stage II lung adenocarcinoma.

This chain joins TRBV4-1 and TRBJ1-1; no firm D call. Germline V gene lookup returns CDR1 MGHRA and CDR2 YSYEKL. The CDR3 contains 13 residues. The V end lost 3 bases, the J end lost 0 bases, and 5 bases lay between the germline ends. The CDR3 sequence is CASSHPLNTEAFF. The CDR3, as DNA: TGCGCCAGCAGCCATCCCCTGAACACTGAAGCTTTCTTT.

The V and J genes are TRBV2 and TRBJ2-1; D uncertain. In germline, CDR1 is SNHLY, CDR2 FYNNEI. V was trimmed by 10 bases and J by 6 bases, leaving 10 bases between them. The CDR3 covers 11 residues. The chain's CDR3 is CAITRLNEQFF. The CDR3 coding sequence is TGTGCCATTACACGCCTCAATGAGCAGTTCTTC.

The rearrangement links TRBV6-5 to TRBJ2-7, with TRBD1 matching 10 bases. The junction had 3 bases not matched to a gene; V was cut back by 5 bases and J by 2 bases. CDR1 is MNHEY and CDR2 is SVGAGI in the germline V gene. CDR3 size: 14 residues. CDR3 residues: CASSETGGAYEQYF. The CDR3, as DNA: TGTGCCAGCAGTGAGACAGGGGGCGCCTACGAGCAGTACTTC.

This chain connects TRBV5-4 to TRBJ2-7; no clear D. The germline CDR1 and CDR2 sequences are SGHNT and YYREEE (reference sequence). V lost 1 base to trimming and J lost 7 bases, with 12 bases between them. The CDR3 runs 13 residues. The CDR3 sequence is CASSLNGIGEQYF. In nucleotides, the CDR3 is TGTGCCAGCAGCTTGAACGGAATCGGGGAGCAGTACTTC.

This clone was seen once. The chain carries TRBV18 and TRBJ1-2, with 8 bases that match TRBD1. The CDR3 is 15 residues long. The germline V gene encodes CDR1 KGHSH and CDR2 LQKENI. With 3 bases clipped from V and 8 bases from J, the junction kept 11 bases outside the gene matches. CDR3 in DNA: TGTGCCAGCTCACCGCAAGGACAGGGAGTATACGGCTACACCTTC. Protein sequence: CASSPQGQGVYGYTF. Variable domain in full (rest from reference TRBV18 and TRBJ1-2): NAGVMQNPRHLVRRRGQEARLRCSPMKGHSHVYWYRQLPEEGLKFMVYLQKENIIDESGMPKERFSAEFPKEGPSILRIQQVVRGDSAAYFCASSPQGQGVYGYTFGSGTRLTVV.

The chain uses TRBV6-1 and TRBJ2-7; 7 bases line up with TRBD1. The V gene end was trimmed by 4 bases and the J gene end by 5 bases; junction bases not matched to a gene: 8. CDR1 and CDR2 from the germline V gene are MNHNS and SASEGT. This CDR3 spans 14 amino acids. The CDR3 loop is CASSGSGTAHEQYF. CDR3 DNA sequence: TGTGCCAGCAGTGGTTCCGGGACAGCCCACGAGCAGTACTTC.

This chain connects TRBV19 to TRBJ1-6; D is possibly TRBD1 (5 bases). Between the trimmed V and J ends, which lost 9 bases and 4 bases, there was a span of 16 bases. CDR3 size: 15 residues. Germline values: CDR1 LNHDA, CDR2 SQIVND (reference sequence). CDR3 sequence (DNA): TGTGCCAGCTTCCAGGGAAAGGGATATAATTCACCCCTCCACTTT. This translates into CASFQGKGYNSPLHF.

V and J are TRBV19 and TRBJ2-3; maybe TRBD1 (5 bases). The length of the CDR3 is 14 residues. Germline loops: CDR1 LNHDA, CDR2 SQIVND (reference sequence). V was trimmed by 5 bases and J by 4 bases, leaving 13 bases between them. Here the CDR3 DNA reads TGTGCCAGTAGTGTGGGGCATGAAGCAGATACGCAGTATTTT. Residues: CASSVGHEADTQYF.

The chain combines TRBV6-1 with TRBJ1-2; TRBD1 might be the D (6 bases). V gave up 2 bases and J gave up 2 bases, with 21 bases separating them. Germline-derived CDR1 and CDR2 are MNHNS and SASEGT. This CDR3 region has 18 residues. The CDR3 spells CASSESLGSGDRNYGYTF. The DNA of the CDR3 is TGTGCCAGCAGTGAATCCCTAGGTTCAGGGGATCGGAACTATGGCTACACCTTC.

V and J are TRBV6-6 and TRBJ2-7; D is unresolved. This CDR3 is 12 amino acids long. V was cut by 6 bases and J by 3 bases, with 9 bases left in between. The germline CDR1 and CDR2 sequences are MNHNY and SVGAGI (reference sequence). CDR3 region: CASSPTYYEQYF. Written as DNA, the CDR3 is TGTGCCAGCAGCCCGACATACTACGAGCAGTACTTC.

This rearrangement joins TRBV20-1 to TRBJ2-3, with unresolved D. CDR1 is DFQATT and CDR2 is SNEGSKA in the germline V gene (reference sequence). There are 11 residues in the CDR3. V shed 7 bases and J shed 1 base, with 6 bases lying between them. CDR3 nucleotides: TGCAGTGGGGTGGGCACAGATACGCAGTATTTT. Protein sequence: CSGVGTDTQYF.

As for this clone: The identical CDR3 is also encoded by other nucleotide sequences in the sample. The V and J genes are TRBV5-4 and TRBJ2-1; D is perhaps TRBD1 or TRBD2 (5 bases each). CDR3 length equals 15 residues. Germline CDR1 is SGHNT and CDR2 is YYREEE (reference sequence). V gave up 0 bases and J gave up 4 bases, with 11 bases separating them. The CDR3 nucleotides read TGTGCCAGCAGCTTGGGGGGGATCACTTACAATGAGCAGTTCTTC. Protein product: CASSLGGITYNEQFF.

V is TRBV10-3 and J is TRBJ2-2, with D possibly matching TRBD2 (5 bases). Trimming stripped 9 bases from V and 1 base from J, with 9 bases between. Germline CDR1 and CDR2: ENHRY and SYGVKD. The CDR3 contains 13 residues. This CDR3 reads CAIRDLNTGELFF. In nucleotides, the CDR3 is TGTGCCATTCGGGATTTGAACACCGGGGAGCTGTTTTTT.

The chain couples TRBV9 to TRBJ2-1; 7 positions match TRBD1. V shed 0 bases, J shed 4 bases, and the junction held 4 bases outside the gene matches. Germline-derived CDR1 and CDR2 are SGDLS and YYNGEE. The CDR3 is made up of 15 amino acids. In DNA, the CDR3 is TGTGCCAGCAGCGTAGTAGGGGGCATTTACAATGAGCAGTTCTTC. It yields the protein CASSVVGGIYNEQFF.

This chain links TRBV11-2 with TRBJ2-7; D tentatively reads TRBD1 or TRBD2 (6 bases each). The CDR3 is made up of 11 amino acids. The germline gives CDR1 SGHAT, CDR2 FQNNGV. The V gene lost 5 bases and the J gene lost 7 bases, with 9 bases spanning the gap. CDR3 sequence reads: CASSQGGEQYF. CDR3 nucleotide sequence: TGTGCCAGCAGCCAAGGGGGGGAGCAGTACTTC.

This chain uses TRBV27 with TRBJ1-1; D not resolved. V lost 3 bases to trimming and J lost 0 bases, with 8 bases between them. The CDR3 runs to 14 residues. From germline, CDR1 is MNHEY and CDR2 SMNVEV (reference sequence). Here the CDR3 reads CASSFGGMNTEAFF. The CDR3 DNA reads as TGTGCCAGCAGTTTTGGCGGTATGAACACTGAAGCTTTCTTT.

This sequence joins TRBV5-1 and TRBJ1-6; 7 bases line up with TRBD1. This CDR3 has 16 residues. Unmatched junction bases numbered 10, after V lost 0 bases and J lost 10 bases. Germline V CDR1 and CDR2: SGHRS, YFSETQ. The CDR3 sequence is CASSLAGTAKTSPLHF. The DNA for the CDR3 is TGCGCCAGCAGCTTGGCCGGGACAGCGAAAACCTCACCCCTCCACTTT.

The chain recombines TRBV10-1 with TRBJ1-4; D may be TRBD1 (5 bases). CDR1 WNHNN and CDR2 SYGVQD come from the germline V gene (reference sequence). This CDR3 has 13 residues. V shed 4 bases and J shed 7 bases, with 10 bases lying between them. CDR3 bases: TGCGCCAGCAGTGCAGGGTGGGGTGAAAAACTGTTTTTT. Its protein product is CASSAGWGEKLFF.

This rearrangement joins TRBV4-2 to TRBJ1-6; 8 nucleotides agree with TRBD1. Trimming took 0 bases from V and 7 from J; bases not matched to a gene: 2. CDR3 length: 15 residues. Looked up from germline, CDR1 is LGHNA and CDR2 is YNFKEQ. The chain's CDR3 is CASSQEGQANSPLHF. The CDR3 region has the DNA TGTGCCAGCAGCCAAGAGGGACAGGCAAATTCACCCCTCCACTTT.

This chain joins TRBV7-2 and TRBJ1-5; 9 bases agree with TRBD1. CDR3 size: 18 residues. From germline, CDR1 is SGHTA and CDR2 FQGNSA. V lost 3 bases and J lost 7; bases outside the gene matches: 16. DNA for the CDR3: TGTGCCAGCAGCTTTGGGGGTCTATGGACAGGGGCCCAGCAGCCCCAGCATTTT. Translation gives CASSFGGLWTGAQQPQHF.

The chain is built from TRBV9 and TRBJ2-7, with D perhaps matching TRBD1 or TRBD2 (5 bases each). The CDR3 has 12 amino acids. V lost 7 bases and J lost 6, with 14 bases in between. Germline V CDR1 and CDR2: SGDLS, YYNGEE. CDR3 sequence: CASSTPGSEQYF. The DNA for the CDR3 is TGTGCCAGCTCTACCCCAGGGAGCGAGCAGTACTTC.

The genes are TRBV6-4 and TRBJ2-7, with 7 bases identical to TRBD1. The ends lost 10 bases at V and 2 bases at J; junction bases unmatched: 8. Germline V gene data show CDR1 as MRHNA and CDR2 as SNTAGT. This CDR3 spans 13 amino acids. DNA of the CDR3: TGTGCCAACTTCGGACAGGAAACCTACGAGCAGTACTTC. Translation: CANFGQETYEQYF.